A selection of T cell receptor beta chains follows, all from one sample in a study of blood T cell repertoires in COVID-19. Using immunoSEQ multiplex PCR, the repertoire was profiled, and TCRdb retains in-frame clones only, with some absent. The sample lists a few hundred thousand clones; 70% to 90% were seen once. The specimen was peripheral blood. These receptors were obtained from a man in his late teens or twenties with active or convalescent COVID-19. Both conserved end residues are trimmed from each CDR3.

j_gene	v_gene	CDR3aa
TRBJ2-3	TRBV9	ASSAGLAGARRADTQY
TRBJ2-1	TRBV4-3	ASSWTSGGDEQF
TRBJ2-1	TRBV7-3	ASSLRAGSYNEQF
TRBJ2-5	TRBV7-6	ASSPDNRDGTQY
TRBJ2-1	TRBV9	ASSVMSAGPLSYNEQF
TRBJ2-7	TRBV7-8	ASSPGLAGYEQY
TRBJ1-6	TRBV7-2	ASSAQGALSPLH
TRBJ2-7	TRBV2	ASKAERWYEQY
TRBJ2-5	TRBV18	ASSPGLAGRETQY
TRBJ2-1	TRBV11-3	ASSPRGSSYNEQF
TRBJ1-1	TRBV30	AWSADRMNTEAF
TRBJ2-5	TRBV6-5	ASTKVPGGQGTQY
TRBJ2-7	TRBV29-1	SVQPSASQWQY
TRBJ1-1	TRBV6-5	ASSYSEQNMNTEAF
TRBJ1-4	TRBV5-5	ASSGDRVGEKLF
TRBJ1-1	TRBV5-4	ASSLGFGSEAF
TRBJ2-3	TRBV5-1	ASSYPLADGTDTQY
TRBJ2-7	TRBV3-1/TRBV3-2	ASSQDFVRAGEQY
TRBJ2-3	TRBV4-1	ASSQGVSAGGRTDTQY
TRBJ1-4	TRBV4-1	ASSQDLMPPSPDEKLF
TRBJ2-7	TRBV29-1	SLGTGREDEQY
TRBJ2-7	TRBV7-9	ASSWGQGIFGEQY
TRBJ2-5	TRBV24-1	ATSETGVQETQY
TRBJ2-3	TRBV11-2	ASSFRGRPTDTQY
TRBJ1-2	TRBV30	AWSVGGDGYT